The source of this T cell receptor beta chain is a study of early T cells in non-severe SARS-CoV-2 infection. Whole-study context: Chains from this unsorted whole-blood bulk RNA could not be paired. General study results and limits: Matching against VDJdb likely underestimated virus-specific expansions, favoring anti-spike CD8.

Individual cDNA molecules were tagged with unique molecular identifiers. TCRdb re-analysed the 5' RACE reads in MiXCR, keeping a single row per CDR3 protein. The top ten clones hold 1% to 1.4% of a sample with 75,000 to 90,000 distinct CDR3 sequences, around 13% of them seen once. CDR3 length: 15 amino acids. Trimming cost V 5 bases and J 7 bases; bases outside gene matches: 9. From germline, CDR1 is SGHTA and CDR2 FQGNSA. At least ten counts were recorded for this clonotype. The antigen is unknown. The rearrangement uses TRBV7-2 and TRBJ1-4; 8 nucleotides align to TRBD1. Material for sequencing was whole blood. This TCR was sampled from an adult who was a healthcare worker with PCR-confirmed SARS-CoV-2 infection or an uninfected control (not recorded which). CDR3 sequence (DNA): TGTGCCAGCAGCCCGACCAGGGGGCTTGGTGAAAAACTGTTTTTT. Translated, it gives CASSPTRGLGEKLFF.